This record looks at one TCR beta chain sequence and its context. The antigen is unknown. The entry originates in a study of CD8 T cells in Susac syndrome. The study's findings and limits: An acknowledgment was made by the study that its TCR sequencing and HLA analysis involved relatively few individuals.

From germline, CDR1 is SQVTM and CDR2 ANQGSEA. V lost 8 bases and J 0 bases, leaving 14 bases between the germline ends. CDR3 length equals 14 residues. Reverse transcription of about 0.5 to 1 ug RNA used random hexamers. A multiplex approach, immunoSEQ multiplex PCR, amplified TCR beta CDR3 across 54 Vbeta and 13 Jbeta. TCRdb itself ran the immunoSEQ multiplex PCR reads through MiXCR, one entry per CDR3 protein. The sample has some 120,000 distinct CDR3 sequences, over 90% seen once. Sequencing of TCR beta drew on CD8+ and CD4+ T cells from blood. Purification of the CD8+ and CD4+ T cells relied on negative isolation, and TEMRA cells underwent FACS enrichment.

The material sequenced was CD4+ T cells from PBMCs. The rearrangement uses TRBV29-1 and TRBJ2-1; D is uncertain. The origin of this receptor is a human donor in good health. The CDR3 protein is CSPPPGGSYNEQFF. CDR3 nucleotides: TGCAGCCCTCCCCCCGGCGGCTCCTACAATGAGCAGTTCTTC.